This T cell receptor beta chain was identified during a study of cytomegalovirus exposure and HLA in healthy donors. CDR3 length: 13 residues. The V gene lost 5 bases and the J gene lost 8 bases, with 13 bases spanning the gap. Germline loops: CDR1 MDHEN, CDR2 SYDVKM. 60 Vbeta and 13 Jbeta primers were used in PCR. Profiling relied on immunoSEQ multiplex PCR, and the TCRdb table lists in-frame clones only, not all of them. Of some 200,000 clones in the sample, over 70% were seen once. This clone has a handful of counts. Sequenced input: PBMCs. This sequence joins TRBV28 and TRBJ2-4; tentatively, D is TRBD1 (6 bases). The receptor comes from a woman aged 55-75 years in good health and CMV-seropositive. The CDR3 reads CASSPTQGHIQYF. As DNA, the CDR3 is TGTGCCAGCAGTCCTACACAGGGACACATTCAGTACTTC.